This TCR beta chain was sequenced for a study of OX40 agonist ivuxolimab in advanced cancers. Study-level background: Participants averaged approximately 65 years of age (range roughly 20 to 90) and were less than 85% male. Study-level results: Both CD4+ and CD8+ T cell populations in blood had undergone clonal expansion by week 6 at 0.1 to 3.0 mg/kg. Researchers report that CD8+ T cells had, on average, more expanded clones than CD4+. Partly responding patients at 0.1-3.0 mg/kg showed some of the smallest clonal expansion.

Notes on this clone: No antigen is known for it.

The data were produced by immunoSEQ multiplex PCR, yet TCRdb's version contains in-frame clones alone and is incomplete. Of fewer than 60,000 clones in the sample, more than 80% were seen once. The V and J ends lost 4 bases and 4 bases, in that order; junction bases with no gene match: 12. The CDR3 is 20 amino acids. Germline values: CDR1 MGHRA, CDR2 YSYEKL. This receptor was taken from an adult with an advanced solid tumor such as melanoma, head and neck, liver or kidney cancer. The sample consisted of CD4+ or CD8+ T cells sorted from blood, taken in a trial of the OX40 agonist ivuxolimab. The rearrangement joins TRBV4-1 to TRBJ2-2; TRBD2 matches 16 bases. CDR3 nucleotides: TGCGCCAGCAGCCCACGTTCCGGGACTAGCGGGGGGGCTGTCACCGGGGAGCTGTTTTTT. Translation gives CASSPRSGTSGGAVTGELFF.